The 20 T cell receptor beta chains below were found in one sample sequenced in a study of blood T cell repertoires in COVID-19. The data were produced by immunoSEQ multiplex PCR, yet TCRdb's version contains in-frame clones alone and is incomplete. The data hold 200,000 to 250,000 clones, with roughly nine tenths observed a single time. Sequencing was done on a sample of peripheral blood. Source of these receptors: a man in his sixties with acute or convalescent COVID-19.

This clone has just one count. This chain joins TRBV7-2 and TRBJ2-7, with D unclear. V lost 1 base and J 3 bases, leaving 7 bases between the germline ends. Germline lookup yields CDR1 SGHTA and CDR2 FQGNSA. The CDR3 contains 13 residues. CDR3 bases: TGTGCCAGCAGCTTAGGCTGGAGCTACGAGCAGTACTTC. The encoded protein is CASSLGWSYEQYF.

This clone has just a few counts. The V call is TRBV28, the J call TRBJ2-5; D is possibly TRBD1 (7 bases). Per germline, CDR1 MDHEN and CDR2 SYDVKM. V lost 6 bases, J lost 4 bases, and 18 bases lay in between. This CDR3 spans 15 amino acids. The CDR3 DNA reads TGTGCCAGCAGATCTCATGGACAGGAGGGAGAGACCCAGTACTTC. Translated, it gives CASRSHGQEGETQYF.

The genes are TRBV18 and TRBJ1-6, with D possibly being TRBD1 (6 bases). Germline loops: CDR1 KGHSH, CDR2 LQKENI. This CDR3 is 16 amino acids long. Deletions cut 4 bases from V and 11 bases from J, with 21 bases between. The CDR3: CASSLGRDTSMAPLHF. The CDR3 DNA reads as TGTGCCAGCTCACTCGGAAGGGACACGAGTATGGCACCCCTCCACTTT.

The chain employs TRBV4-1 and TRBJ2-1; D might be TRBD2 (6 bases). Trimming pared 0 bases from V and 4 bases from J, leaving 22 bases between. The CDR3 length is 19 residues. Germline CDR1 is MGHRA and CDR2 is YSYEKL. The CDR3 is CASSQDTWVVGRPYNEQFF. The CDR3 bases are TGCGCCAGCAGCCAAGATACTTGGGTAGTGGGGAGGCCTTACAATGAGCAGTTCTTC.

The CDR3 protein is CATSIIGEAFF. The DNA for the CDR3 is TGTGCCACCAGCATCATCGGGGAGGCTTTCTTT. The V gene is TRBV15, the J gene TRBJ1-1, with D hard to call. Germline V gene data show CDR1 as LNHNV and CDR2 as YYDKDF (reference sequence). CDR3 length: 11 residues. Trimming took off 4 bases at V and 11 bases at J, with 11 bases between the two ends.

The gene calls are TRBV5-1 and TRBJ2-4; a possible D gene is TRBD1 (6 bases). The V and J ends lost 4 bases and 0 bases respectively, with 14 bases between them. The CDR3 is 16 amino acids. The germline CDR1 and CDR2 sequences are SGHRS and YFSETQ. The CDR3 DNA reads TGCGCCAGCAGCGCTTCGACAGGACTAGCCAAAAACATTCAGTACTTC. It codes for CASSASTGLAKNIQYF.

The chain recombines TRBV30 with TRBJ2-7, with D possibly TRBD1 on 6 matching bases. Germline lookup yields CDR1 GTSNPN and CDR2 SVGIG (reference sequence). Trimming took off 2 bases at V and 7 bases at J, with 6 bases between the two ends. The CDR3 totals 10 residues. The CDR3 DNA reads TGTGCCTGGAGTCAGGGGGAGCAGTACTTC. Its protein is CAWSQGEQYF.

CDR3 residues: CASSQRASGANTGELFF. Here the CDR3 DNA reads TGCGCCAGCAGCCAACGGGCTAGCGGGGCTAACACCGGGGAGCTGTTTTTT. The genes are TRBV4-3 and TRBJ2-2; 9 nucleotides align to TRBD2. With 2 bases clipped from V and 2 bases from J, the junction kept 6 bases outside the gene matches. Germline-derived CDR1 and CDR2 are LGHNA and YSLEER. The CDR3 is 17 amino acids.

This chain joins TRBV30 and TRBJ1-4; no clear D gene. The length of the CDR3 is 14 residues. V lost 5 bases to trimming and J lost 0 bases, with 10 bases between them. Germline V gene sequence: CDR1 GTSNPN, CDR2 SVGIG (reference sequence). The CDR3 loop is CAWASGTTNEKLFF. The CDR3 nucleotides read TGTGCCTGGGCATCGGGGACAACTAATGAAAAACTGTTTTTT.

The chain has TRBV11-3 and TRBJ2-3; no firm D call. Trimming stripped 4 bases from V and 2 bases from J, with 7 bases between. Germline V gene sequence: CDR1 SGHNT, CDR2 YENEEA. The CDR3 is 13 amino acids. CDR3 bases: TGTGCCAGCAGCTCCCCTTTCACAGATACGCAGTATTTT. Translated, it gives CASSSPFTDTQYF.

The chain recombines TRBV6-5 with TRBJ2-3, with D uncertain. Germline-derived CDR1 and CDR2 are MNHEY and SVGAGI. V lost 0 bases and J 5 bases, leaving 6 bases between the germline ends. The CDR3 spans 13 residues. CDR3 region: CASSYSRGDTQYF. DNA of the CDR3: TGTGCCAGCAGTTACTCGCGCGGAGATACGCAGTATTTT.

This chain connects TRBV10-3 to TRBJ1-1; no clear D. V gave up 0 bases and J gave up 1 base, with 6 bases separating them. The germline V gene encodes CDR1 ENHRY and CDR2 SYGVKD. The CDR3 covers 14 residues. This CDR3 reads CAISESGKNTEAFF. As DNA, the CDR3 is TGTGCCATCAGTGAGTCGGGCAAGAACACTGAAGCTTTCTTT.

The chain links TRBV5-1 to TRBJ2-3; 15 bases line up with TRBD2. The V gene's germline CDR1 is SGHRS and CDR2 YFSETQ. The V segment lost 4 bases and the J segment 7 bases; nucleotides outside the gene matches: 10. This CDR3 contains 17 residues. CDR3 in DNA: TGCGCCAGCAGCCTGGGACTAGCGGGGGGACTGGCGAATACGCAGTATTTT. Translating gives CASSLGLAGGLANTQYF.

The rearrangement joins TRBV6-6 to TRBJ1-3; 10 nucleotides line up with TRBD1. This CDR3 comprises 18 residues. Germline CDR1 is MNHNY and CDR2 is SVGAGI (reference sequence). Trimming cost V 5 bases and J 0 bases; bases outside gene matches: 10. CDR3 DNA sequence: TGTGCCAGCAGTCCCGAGAACAGGGACAGGGGCTCTGGAAACACCATATATTTT. As protein: CASSPENRDRGSGNTIYF.

This chain links TRBV19 with TRBJ2-5; 8 nucleotides align to TRBD1. Germline-derived CDR1 and CDR2 are LNHDA and SQIVND (reference sequence). The CDR3 has 12 residues. J lost 7 bases, V lost 9 bases, and 7 bases had no gene match. DNA for the CDR3: TGTGCCAGCCTGGGACAGGACGGGACCCAGTACTTC. This codes for CASLGQDGTQYF.

The chain uses TRBV18 and TRBJ1-1; D perhaps matches TRBD1 (6 bases). Trimming removed 4 bases from V and 6 bases from J, with 21 bases in between. The V gene's germline CDR1 is KGHSH and CDR2 LQKENI. The CDR3 contains 16 residues. CDR3: CASSRTQKGVLAEAFF. CDR3 nucleotide sequence: TGTGCCAGCTCACGAACACAGAAGGGGGTTTTGGCTGAAGCTTTCTTT.

Only a few counts were recorded for this clone. V gene TRBV19 combines with J gene TRBJ1-5; D ambiguous. V lost 3 bases to trimming and J lost 5 bases, with 11 bases between them. The CDR3 covers 14 residues. Germline V gives CDR1 LNHDA, CDR2 SQIVND (reference sequence). This chain's CDR3 is CASSIQTLDQPQHF. The DNA for the CDR3 is TGTGCCAGTAGTATCCAAACTCTAGATCAGCCCCAGCATTTT.

V is TRBV5-1 and J is TRBJ1-3, with 9 bases fitting TRBD1. Per germline, CDR1 SGHRS and CDR2 YFSETQ. This CDR3 spans 18 amino acids. V gave up 4 bases and J gave up 0 bases; unmatched junction bases: 11. This chain's CDR3 is CASSMGVGQGPSGNTIYF. The DNA for the CDR3 is TGCGCCAGCAGCATGGGGGTAGGACAGGGGCCCTCTGGAAACACCATATATTTT.

This clone showed up just once. The rearrangement joins TRBV28 to TRBJ1-2, with TRBD1 matching 9 bases. Germline loops: CDR1 MDHEN, CDR2 SYDVKM. Losses at the gene ends were 3 bases for V and 0 bases for J; bases not matched to a gene: 8. This CDR3 spans 17 amino acids. The CDR3 DNA is TGTGCCAGCAGTTTGTGGGGACAGGGAGAAGCTAACTATGGCTACACCTTC. The encoded protein is CASSLWGQGEANYGYTF.

CDR3 loop: CAWSADRPSSGNTIYF. The CDR3 bases are TGTGCCTGGAGCGCAGACAGGCCATCCTCTGGAAACACCATATATTTT. The rearrangement joins TRBV30 to TRBJ1-3, with D tentatively TRBD1 (6 bases). V lost 3 bases and J 0 bases, leaving 15 bases between the germline ends. Germline V gives CDR1 GTSNPN, CDR2 SVGIG (reference sequence). The CDR3 has 16 residues.